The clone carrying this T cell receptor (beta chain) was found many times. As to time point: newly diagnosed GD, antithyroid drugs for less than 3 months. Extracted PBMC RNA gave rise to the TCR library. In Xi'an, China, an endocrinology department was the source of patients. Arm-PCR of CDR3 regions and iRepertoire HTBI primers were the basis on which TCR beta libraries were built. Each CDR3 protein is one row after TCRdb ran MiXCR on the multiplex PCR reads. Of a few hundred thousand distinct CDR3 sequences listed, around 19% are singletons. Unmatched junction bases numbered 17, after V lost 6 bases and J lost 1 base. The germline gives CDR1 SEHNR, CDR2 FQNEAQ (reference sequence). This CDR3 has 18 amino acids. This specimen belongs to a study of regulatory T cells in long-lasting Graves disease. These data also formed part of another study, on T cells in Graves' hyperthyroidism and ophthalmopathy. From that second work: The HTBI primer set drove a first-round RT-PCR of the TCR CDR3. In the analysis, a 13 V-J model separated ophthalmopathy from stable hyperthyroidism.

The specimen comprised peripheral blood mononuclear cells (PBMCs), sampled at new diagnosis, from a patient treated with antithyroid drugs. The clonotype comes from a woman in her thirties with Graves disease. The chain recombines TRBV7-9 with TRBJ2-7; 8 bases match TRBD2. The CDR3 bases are TGTGCCAGCAGTAAAGTCGGGGACGGGGGGGGTAGGTCCTACGAGCAGTACTTC. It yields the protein CASSKVGDGGGRSYEQYF.